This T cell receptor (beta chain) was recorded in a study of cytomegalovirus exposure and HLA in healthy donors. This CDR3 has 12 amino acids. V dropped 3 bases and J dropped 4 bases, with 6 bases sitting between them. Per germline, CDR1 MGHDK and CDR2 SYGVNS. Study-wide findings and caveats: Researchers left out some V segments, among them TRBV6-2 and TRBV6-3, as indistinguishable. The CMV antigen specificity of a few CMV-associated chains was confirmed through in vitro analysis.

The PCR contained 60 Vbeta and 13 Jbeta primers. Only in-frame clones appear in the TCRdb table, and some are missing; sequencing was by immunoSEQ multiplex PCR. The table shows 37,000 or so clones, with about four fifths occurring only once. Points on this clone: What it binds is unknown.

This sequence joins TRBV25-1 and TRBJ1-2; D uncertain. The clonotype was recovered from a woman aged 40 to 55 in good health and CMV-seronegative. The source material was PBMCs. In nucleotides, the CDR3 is TGTGCCAGCAGTGAGTTCAGCTATGGCTACACCTTC. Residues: CASSEFSYGYTF.